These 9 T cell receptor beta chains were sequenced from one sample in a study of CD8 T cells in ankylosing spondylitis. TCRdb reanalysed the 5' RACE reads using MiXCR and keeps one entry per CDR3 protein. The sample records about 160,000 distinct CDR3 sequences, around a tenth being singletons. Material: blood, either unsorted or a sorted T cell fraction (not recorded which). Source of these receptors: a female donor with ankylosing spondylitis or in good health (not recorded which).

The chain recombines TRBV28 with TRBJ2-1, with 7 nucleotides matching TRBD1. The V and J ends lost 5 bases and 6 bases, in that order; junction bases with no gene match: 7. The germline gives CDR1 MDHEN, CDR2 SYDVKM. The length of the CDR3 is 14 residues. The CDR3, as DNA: TGTGCCAGCAGTCACACAGGGGCGGGCAATGAGCAGTTCTTC. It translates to CASSHTGAGNEQFF.

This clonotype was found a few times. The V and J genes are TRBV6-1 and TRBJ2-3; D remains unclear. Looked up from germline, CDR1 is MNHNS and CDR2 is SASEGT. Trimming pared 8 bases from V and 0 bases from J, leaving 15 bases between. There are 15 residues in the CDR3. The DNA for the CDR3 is TGTGCCAGCGCCTCAGACGATGAAAGCACAGATACGCAGTATTTT. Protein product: CASASDDESTDTQYF.

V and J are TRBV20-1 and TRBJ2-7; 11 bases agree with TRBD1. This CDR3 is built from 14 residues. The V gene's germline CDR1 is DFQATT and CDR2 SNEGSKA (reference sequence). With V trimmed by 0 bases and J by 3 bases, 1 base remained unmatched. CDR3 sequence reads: CSAREGTGGYEQYF. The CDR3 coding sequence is TGCAGTGCTAGAGAGGGGACAGGGGGCTACGAGCAGTACTTC.

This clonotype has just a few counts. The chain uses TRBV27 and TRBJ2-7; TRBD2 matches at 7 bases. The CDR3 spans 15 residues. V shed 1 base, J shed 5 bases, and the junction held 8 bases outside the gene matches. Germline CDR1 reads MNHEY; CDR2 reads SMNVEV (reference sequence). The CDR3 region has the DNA TGTGCCAGCAGTTTATTTGTGGGGGGGTCGAACGAGCAGTACTTC. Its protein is CASSLFVGGSNEQYF.

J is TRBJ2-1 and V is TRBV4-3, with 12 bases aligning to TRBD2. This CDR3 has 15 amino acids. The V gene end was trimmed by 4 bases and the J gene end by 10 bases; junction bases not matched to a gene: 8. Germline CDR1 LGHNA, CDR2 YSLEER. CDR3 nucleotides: TGCGCCAGCAGCCTGACTAGCGGGGGACCTATCGAGCAGTTCTTC. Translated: CASSLTSGGPIEQFF.

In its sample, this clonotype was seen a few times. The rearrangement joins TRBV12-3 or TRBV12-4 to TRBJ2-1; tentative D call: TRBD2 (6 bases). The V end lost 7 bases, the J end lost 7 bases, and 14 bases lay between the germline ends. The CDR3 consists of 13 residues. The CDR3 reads CASTYPGGNEQFF. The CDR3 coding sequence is TGTGCCAGCACCTATCCCGGGGGTAATGAGCAGTTCTTC.

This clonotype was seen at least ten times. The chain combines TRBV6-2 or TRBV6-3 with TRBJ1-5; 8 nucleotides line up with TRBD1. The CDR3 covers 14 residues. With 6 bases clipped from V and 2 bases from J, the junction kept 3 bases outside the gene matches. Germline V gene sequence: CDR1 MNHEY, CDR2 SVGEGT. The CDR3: CASSPGQGNQPQHF. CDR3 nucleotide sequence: TGTGCCAGCAGCCCGGGACAGGGCAATCAGCCCCAGCATTTT.

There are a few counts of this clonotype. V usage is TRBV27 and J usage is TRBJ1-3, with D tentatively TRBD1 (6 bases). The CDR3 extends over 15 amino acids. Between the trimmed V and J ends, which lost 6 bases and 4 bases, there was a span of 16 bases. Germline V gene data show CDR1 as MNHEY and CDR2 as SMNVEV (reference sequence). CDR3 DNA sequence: TGTGCCAGCAGCTCCCTCACAGGGTGGGGAAACACCATATATTTT. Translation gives CASSSLTGWGNTIYF.

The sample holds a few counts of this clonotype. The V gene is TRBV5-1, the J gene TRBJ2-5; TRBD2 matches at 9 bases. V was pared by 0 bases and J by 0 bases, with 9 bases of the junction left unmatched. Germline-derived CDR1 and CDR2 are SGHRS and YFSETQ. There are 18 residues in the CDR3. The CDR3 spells CASSLAEELAGHQETQYF. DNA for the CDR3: TGCGCCAGCAGCTTGGCCGAGGAGCTAGCGGGGCACCAAGAGACCCAGTACTTC.